Listed below are T cell receptor beta chains from one sample, sequenced in a study of blood T cell repertoires in COVID-19. Sequencing was performed with immunoSEQ multiplex PCR; in TCRdb, only in-frame clones are kept and a portion is missing. The table lists 120,000 to 150,000 clones, under 85% of them singletons, with around 10% in the top ten. The sequenced sample consisted of peripheral blood. Receptors were obtained from a woman of 80 years or more in a cohort sampled during active or convalescent COVID-19. Each CDR3 is given without its conserved first and last residue. A D gene is named only where the DNA matches it firmly.

j_gene: TRBJ2-1; v_gene: TRBV11-3; len: 15; d_gene: TRBD2; CDR3aa: ASSSAFGSGAYNEQF
j_gene: TRBJ1-4; v_gene: TRBV25-1; len: 10; d_gene: TRBD1; CDR3aa: ASRGDREPLF
j_gene: TRBJ1-5; v_gene: TRBV28; len: 13; d_gene: -; CDR3aa: ASSEQGSGNQPQH
j_gene: TRBJ2-3; v_gene: TRBV7-2; len: 12; d_gene: TRBD2; CDR3aa: ASSPSGVTDTQY
j_gene: TRBJ1-1; v_gene: TRBV2; len: 11; d_gene: -; CDR3aa: ASGNRDNTEAF
j_gene: TRBJ2-1; v_gene: TRBV11-2; len: 13; d_gene: -; CDR3aa: ASSLVGGALFEQF
j_gene: TRBJ2-3; v_gene: TRBV7-9; len: 9; d_gene: -; CDR3aa: ASLGTDTQY
j_gene: TRBJ2-5; v_gene: TRBV7-3; len: 11; d_gene: -; CDR3aa: ASSLLRGETQY
j_gene: TRBJ2-7; v_gene: TRBV5-8; len: 12; d_gene: TRBD2; CDR3aa: ASSPRGATYEQY
j_gene: TRBJ2-7; v_gene: TRBV5-1; len: 12; d_gene: TRBD1; CDR3aa: ASSGTGVTYEQY
j_gene: TRBJ2-5; v_gene: TRBV12-3/TRBV12-4; len: 11; d_gene: -; CDR3aa: ASTWGRKETQY
j_gene: TRBJ1-2; v_gene: TRBV2; len: 12; d_gene: -; CDR3aa: ASTLPGHTYGYT
j_gene: TRBJ2-2; v_gene: TRBV5-1; len: 11; d_gene: -; CDR3aa: ASRDTNTGELF
j_gene: TRBJ1-5; v_gene: TRBV2; len: 15; d_gene: TRBD1; CDR3aa: ASWLGYVQGANQPQH
j_gene: TRBJ2-7; v_gene: TRBV4-1; len: 14; d_gene: -; CDR3aa: ASSQVGTFRSYEQY
j_gene: TRBJ1-1; v_gene: TRBV6-4; len: 12; d_gene: -; CDR3aa: ASRVTWSGTEAF
j_gene: TRBJ2-1; v_gene: TRBV29-1; len: 11; d_gene: TRBD1; CDR3aa: SVLGQGAHEQF
j_gene: TRBJ1-2; v_gene: TRBV2; len: 12; d_gene: TRBD1; CDR3aa: ASSESPGGYGYT
j_gene: TRBJ1-2; v_gene: TRBV9; len: 11; d_gene: -; CDR3aa: ASSPEGDYGYT
j_gene: TRBJ2-5; v_gene: TRBV30; len: 11; d_gene: -; CDR3aa: AWSSGYQETQY
j_gene: TRBJ2-3; v_gene: TRBV2; len: 12; d_gene: TRBD1; CDR3aa: ASSEWGTADTQY
j_gene: TRBJ1-1; v_gene: TRBV15; len: 14; d_gene: -; CDR3aa: ATSGMRSRRSAEAF
j_gene: TRBJ2-1; v_gene: TRBV4-1; len: 13; d_gene: TRBD2; CDR3aa: ASSQSGGIYNEQF
j_gene: TRBJ1-2; v_gene: TRBV27; len: 12; d_gene: -; CDR3aa: ASSLMGSDYGYT
j_gene: TRBJ2-5; v_gene: TRBV5-6; len: 9; d_gene: -; CDR3aa: ASSIRETQY
j_gene: TRBJ2-7; v_gene: TRBV6-5; len: 12; d_gene: TRBD1; CDR3aa: ASRLTGKSYEQY
j_gene: TRBJ1-2; v_gene: TRBV4-1; len: 14; d_gene: -; CDR3aa: ASSQPTSRAYYGYT
j_gene: TRBJ1-5; v_gene: TRBV6-5; len: 12; d_gene: -; CDR3aa: ASSFGGSNQPQH
j_gene: TRBJ1-3; v_gene: TRBV6-1; len: 15; d_gene: -; CDR3aa: ASSEAIGGAAGNTIY
j_gene: TRBJ1-1; v_gene: TRBV29-1; len: 10; d_gene: -; CDR3aa: SVVRGHTEAF
j_gene: TRBJ2-1; v_gene: TRBV12-3/TRBV12-4; len: 9; d_gene: -; CDR3aa: ASSLGDEQF
j_gene: TRBJ2-5; v_gene: TRBV13; len: 11; d_gene: -; CDR3aa: ASSLISAETQY
j_gene: TRBJ1-3; v_gene: TRBV7-2; len: 13; d_gene: -; CDR3aa: ASSLSGYTGNTIY
j_gene: TRBJ1-6; v_gene: TRBV4-3; len: 14; d_gene: -; CDR3aa: ASSQAPGNGYSPLH
j_gene: TRBJ1-1; v_gene: TRBV6-4; len: 12; d_gene: -; CDR3aa: ASSEEGWSTEAF
j_gene: TRBJ1-5; v_gene: TRBV14; len: 15; d_gene: -; CDR3aa: ASSRAGERGSNQPQH
j_gene: TRBJ2-7; v_gene: TRBV7-9; len: 13; d_gene: -; CDR3aa: ASSPGAGGFYEQY
j_gene: TRBJ1-2; v_gene: TRBV3-1/TRBV3-2; len: 11; d_gene: -; CDR3aa: ASSPNGNYGYT
j_gene: TRBJ1-6; v_gene: TRBV18; len: 14; d_gene: TRBD1; CDR3aa: ASSPTGGRGNSPLH
j_gene: TRBJ1-3; v_gene: TRBV10-2; len: 14; d_gene: -; CDR3aa: ASSLGQPYSGNTIY
j_gene: TRBJ2-3; v_gene: TRBV7-3; len: 10; d_gene: TRBD2; CDR3aa: ASRSSSGGQL
j_gene: TRBJ2-5; v_gene: TRBV25-1; len: 14; d_gene: TRBD2; CDR3aa: ASSEISGGARETQY
j_gene: TRBJ2-7; v_gene: TRBV2; len: 15; d_gene: -; CDR3aa: ASSTQKPGLSSYEQY
j_gene: TRBJ2-3; v_gene: TRBV11-2; len: 17; d_gene: TRBD2; CDR3aa: ASSLLLGTSGGSTDTQY
j_gene: TRBJ1-2; v_gene: TRBV12-3/TRBV12-4; len: 11; d_gene: -; CDR3aa: ASSSTETYGYT
j_gene: TRBJ2-7; v_gene: TRBV6-6; len: 13; d_gene: TRBD1; CDR3aa: ASRPQGASGYEQY
j_gene: TRBJ2-7; v_gene: TRBV6-2/TRBV6-3; len: 11; d_gene: -; CDR3aa: ASSYTGPYEQY
j_gene: TRBJ2-5; v_gene: TRBV7-2; len: 10; d_gene: -; CDR3aa: ASSPSRETQY
j_gene: TRBJ1-5; v_gene: TRBV21-1; len: 15; d_gene: -; CDR3aa: ASVPARGGISNQPQH
j_gene: TRBJ1-2; v_gene: TRBV18; len: 16; d_gene: -; CDR3aa: ASSHRGGVDLTNYGYT
j_gene: TRBJ1-2; v_gene: TRBV6-5; len: 13; d_gene: TRBD1; CDR3aa: ASSPAGTGFYGYT